Following are 2 T cell receptor beta chains from one sample sequenced in a study of CD4 T cells in relation to SARS-CoV-2 and coronaviruses. The data were produced by immunoSEQ multiplex PCR, yet TCRdb's version contains in-frame clones alone and is incomplete. In the table there are about 59,000 clones, 86% of which are singletons. The unexposed donors gave CD4+ T cells in about 2010-2019, prior to COVID-19. Sequencing was done on a sample of memory CD4+ T cells from PBMCs. These receptor sequences come from a human donor in good health.

The chain has TRBV18 and TRBJ2-6; 8 nucleotides agree with TRBD1. V lost 2 bases, J lost 2 bases, and 5 bases stayed unmatched. Germline assignment: CDR1 KGHSH and CDR2 LQKENI. The CDR3 covers 17 residues. CDR3 sequence reads: CASSPTGGFAGANVLTF. The CDR3 coding sequence is TGTGCCAGCTCACCAACAGGGGGTTTCGCTGGGGCCAACGTCCTGACTTTC. Based on the CDR3 plus reference TRBV18 and TRBJ2-6, the full variable domain is NAGVMQNPRHLVRRRGQEARLRCSPMKGHSHVYWYRQLPEEGLKFMVYLQKENIIDESGMPKERFSAEFPKEGPSILRIQQVVRGDSAAYFCASSPTGGFAGANVLTFGAGSRLTVL.

This clone showed up just a few times. V gene TRBV2 combines with J gene TRBJ2-7; 10 nucleotides line up with TRBD1. This CDR3 spans 14 amino acids. The V gene end was trimmed by 6 bases and the J gene end by 6 bases; junction bases not matched to a gene: 8. Germline V gives CDR1 SNHLY, CDR2 FYNNEI. CDR3: CASRETDRGREQYF. The CDR3 DNA reads TGTGCCAGCAGAGAAACAGACAGGGGGCGCGAGCAGTACTTC.